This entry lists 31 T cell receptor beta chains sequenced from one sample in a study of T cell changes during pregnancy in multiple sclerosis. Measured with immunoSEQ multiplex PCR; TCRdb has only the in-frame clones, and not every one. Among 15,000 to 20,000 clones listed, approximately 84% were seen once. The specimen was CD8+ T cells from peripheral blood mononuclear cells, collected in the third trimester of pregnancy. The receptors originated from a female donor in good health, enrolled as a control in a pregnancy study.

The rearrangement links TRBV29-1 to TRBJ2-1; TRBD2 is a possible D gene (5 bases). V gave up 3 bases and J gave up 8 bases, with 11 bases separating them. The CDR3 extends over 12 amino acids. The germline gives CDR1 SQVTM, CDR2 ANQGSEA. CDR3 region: CSVEEAGDEQFF. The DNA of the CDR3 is TGCAGCGTTGAGGAGGCCGGGGATGAGCAGTTCTTC.

CDR3 region: CASSPTTGLATEQYF. For the CDR3, the DNA is TGTGCCAGCAGCCCGACGACAGGACTAGCGACCGAGCAGTACTTC. The V call is TRBV11-2, the J call TRBJ2-7, with 9 bases fitting TRBD2. Germline CDR1 reads SGHAT; CDR2 reads FQNNGV. CDR3 size: 15 residues. V lost 5 bases to trimming and J lost 6 bases; unmatched junction nucleotides: 11.

In nucleotides, the CDR3 is TGTGCCAGCAGCATTACTAGCGGGAGAGGGGCCGGGGAGCTGTTTTTT. Translation gives CASSITSGRGAGELFF. The rearrangement joins TRBV7-9 to TRBJ2-2, with 11 bases fitting TRBD2. Germline assignment: CDR1 SEHNR and CDR2 FQNEAQ (reference sequence). CDR3 length: 16 residues. J was trimmed by 6 bases and V by 5 bases; bases with no gene match: 8.

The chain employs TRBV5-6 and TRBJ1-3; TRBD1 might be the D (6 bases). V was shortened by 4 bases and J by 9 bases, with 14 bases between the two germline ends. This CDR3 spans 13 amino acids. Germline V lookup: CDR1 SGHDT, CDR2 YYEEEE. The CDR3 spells CASSGLGAGTIYF. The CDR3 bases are TGTGCCAGCAGCGGACTGGGGGCAGGCACCATATATTTT.

The CDR3 reads CASSHPPGGPSYEQYF. In DNA form, the CDR3 reads TGTGCCAGCAGCCACCCCCCCGGGGGGCCTTCCTACGAGCAGTACTTC. The J gene is TRBJ2-7, the V gene TRBV14, with a tentative D call TRBD2 (7 bases). CDR1 and CDR2 from the germline V gene are SGHDN and FVKESK. This CDR3 spans 16 amino acids. Between the trimmed V and J ends, which lost 3 bases and 1 base, there was a span of 16 bases.

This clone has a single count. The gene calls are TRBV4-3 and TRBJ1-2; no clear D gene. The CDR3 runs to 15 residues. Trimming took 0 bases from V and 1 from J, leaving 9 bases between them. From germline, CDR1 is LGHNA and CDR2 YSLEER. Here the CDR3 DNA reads TGCGCCAGCAGCCAAGACCCCACAAATAACTATGGCTACACCTTC. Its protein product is CASSQDPTNNYGYTF.

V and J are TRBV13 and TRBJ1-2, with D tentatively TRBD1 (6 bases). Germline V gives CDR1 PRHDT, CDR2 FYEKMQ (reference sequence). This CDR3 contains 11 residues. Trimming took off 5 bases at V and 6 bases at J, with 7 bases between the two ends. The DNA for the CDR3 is TGTGCCAGCAGCGCAGGGGATGGCTACACCTTC. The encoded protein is CASSAGDGYTF.

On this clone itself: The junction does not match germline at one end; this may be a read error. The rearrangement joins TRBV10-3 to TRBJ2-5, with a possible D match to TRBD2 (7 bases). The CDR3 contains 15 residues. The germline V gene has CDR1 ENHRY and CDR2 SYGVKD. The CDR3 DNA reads TGTGCCAGCAGTGAAGCTTCGGGGGGCTCTGAGACCCAGTACTTC. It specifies CASSEASGGSETQYF.

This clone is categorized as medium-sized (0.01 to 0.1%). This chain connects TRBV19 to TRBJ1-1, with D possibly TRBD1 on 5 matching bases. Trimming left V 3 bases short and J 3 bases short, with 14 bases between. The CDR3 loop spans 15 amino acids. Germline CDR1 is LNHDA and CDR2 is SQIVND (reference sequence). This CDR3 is CASSIWTSGDTEAFF. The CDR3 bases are TGTGCCAGTAGTATCTGGACGTCGGGGGACACTGAAGCTTTCTTT.

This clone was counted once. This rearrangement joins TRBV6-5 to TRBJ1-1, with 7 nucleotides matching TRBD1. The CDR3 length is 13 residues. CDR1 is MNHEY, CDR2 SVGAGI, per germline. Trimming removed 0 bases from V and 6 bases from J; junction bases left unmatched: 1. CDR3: CASSYSGTAEAFF. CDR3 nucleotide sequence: TGTGCCAGCAGTTACTCCGGGACAGCTGAAGCTTTCTTT.

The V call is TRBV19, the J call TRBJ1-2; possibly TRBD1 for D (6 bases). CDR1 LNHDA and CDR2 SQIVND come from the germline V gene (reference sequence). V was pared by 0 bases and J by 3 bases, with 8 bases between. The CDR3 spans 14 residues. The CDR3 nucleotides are TGTGCCAGTAGTATAGAGGGGGCTTACTATGGCTACACCTTC. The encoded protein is CASSIEGAYYGYTF.

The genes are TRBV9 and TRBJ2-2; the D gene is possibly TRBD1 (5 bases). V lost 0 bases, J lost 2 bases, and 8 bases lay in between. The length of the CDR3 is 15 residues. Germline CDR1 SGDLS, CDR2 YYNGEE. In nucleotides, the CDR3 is TGTGCCAGCAGCGTAGAACAGGCAAACACCGGGGAGCTGTTTTTT. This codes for CASSVEQANTGELFF.

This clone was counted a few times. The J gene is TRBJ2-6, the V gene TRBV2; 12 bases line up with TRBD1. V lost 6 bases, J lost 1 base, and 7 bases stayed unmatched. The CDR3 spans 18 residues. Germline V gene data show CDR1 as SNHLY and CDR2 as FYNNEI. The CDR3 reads CASSGTGGAGSGANVLTF. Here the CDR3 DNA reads TGTGCCAGCAGCGGGACAGGGGGCGCGGGATCTGGGGCCAACGTCCTGACTTTC. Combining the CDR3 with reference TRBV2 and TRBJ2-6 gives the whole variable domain EPEVTQTPSHQVTQMGQEVILRCVPISNHLYFYWYRQILGQKVEFLVSFYNNEISEKSEIFDDQFSVERPDGSNFTLKIRSTKLEDSAMYFCASSGTGGAGSGANVLTFGAGSRLTVL.

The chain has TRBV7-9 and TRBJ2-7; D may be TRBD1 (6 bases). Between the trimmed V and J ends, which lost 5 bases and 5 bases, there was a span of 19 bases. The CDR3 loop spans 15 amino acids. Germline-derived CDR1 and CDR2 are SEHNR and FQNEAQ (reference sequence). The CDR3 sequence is CASSPLTGQADEQYF. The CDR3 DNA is TGTGCCAGCAGCCCGTTGACAGGCCAGGCCGACGAGCAGTACTTC.

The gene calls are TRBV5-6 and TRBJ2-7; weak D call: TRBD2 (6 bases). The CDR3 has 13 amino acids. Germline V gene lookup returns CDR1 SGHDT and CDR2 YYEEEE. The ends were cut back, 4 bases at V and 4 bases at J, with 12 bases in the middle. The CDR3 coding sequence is TGTGCCAGCAGCCGAAGCGGAGGGTACGAGCAGTACTTC. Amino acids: CASSRSGGYEQYF.

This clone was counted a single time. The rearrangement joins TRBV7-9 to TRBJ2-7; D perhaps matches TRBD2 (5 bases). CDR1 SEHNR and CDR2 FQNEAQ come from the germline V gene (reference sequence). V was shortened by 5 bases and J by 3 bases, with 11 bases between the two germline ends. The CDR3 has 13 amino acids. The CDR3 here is CASSPAGSYEQYF. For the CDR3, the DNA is TGTGCCAGCAGCCCTGCGGGCAGCTACGAGCAGTACTTC.

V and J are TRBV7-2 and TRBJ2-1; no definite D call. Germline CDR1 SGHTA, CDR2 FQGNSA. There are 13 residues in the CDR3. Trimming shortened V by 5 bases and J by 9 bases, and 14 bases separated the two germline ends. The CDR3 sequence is CASSPTPYSEQFF. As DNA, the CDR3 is TGTGCCAGCAGCCCAACCCCCTATAGTGAGCAGTTCTTC.

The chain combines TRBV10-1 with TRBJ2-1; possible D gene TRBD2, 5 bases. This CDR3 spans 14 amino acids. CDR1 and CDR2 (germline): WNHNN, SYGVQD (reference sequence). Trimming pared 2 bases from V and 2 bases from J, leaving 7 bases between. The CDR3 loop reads CASSELGAYNEQFF. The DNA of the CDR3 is TGCGCCAGCAGTGAGCTCGGGGCCTACAATGAGCAGTTCTTC.

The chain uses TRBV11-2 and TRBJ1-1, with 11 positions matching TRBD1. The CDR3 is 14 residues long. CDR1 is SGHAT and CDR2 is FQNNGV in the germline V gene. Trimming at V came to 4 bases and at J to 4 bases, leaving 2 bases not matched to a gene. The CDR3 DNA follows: TGTGCCAGCAGCTCGGGACAGGGGGTCACTGAAGCTTTCTTT. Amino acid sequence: CASSSGQGVTEAFF.

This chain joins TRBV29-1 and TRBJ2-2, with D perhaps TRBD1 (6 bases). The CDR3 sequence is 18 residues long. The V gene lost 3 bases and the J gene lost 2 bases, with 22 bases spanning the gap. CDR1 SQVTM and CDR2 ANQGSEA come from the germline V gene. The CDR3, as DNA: TGCAGCGTTGAGGGCAGGGGACGAGCTAACGATAACACCGGGGAGCTGTTTTTT. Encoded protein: CSVEGRGRANDNTGELFF.

CDR3 in DNA: TGTGCCAGCAGCCAAATCCCCGCAGAAGCTAACTATGGCTACACCTTC. This codes for CASSQIPAEANYGYTF. The chain recombines TRBV4-2 with TRBJ1-2; D is undetermined. This CDR3 contains 16 residues. CDR1 is LGHNA, CDR2 YNFKEQ, per germline. V was trimmed by 2 bases and J by 0 bases, leaving 13 bases between them.

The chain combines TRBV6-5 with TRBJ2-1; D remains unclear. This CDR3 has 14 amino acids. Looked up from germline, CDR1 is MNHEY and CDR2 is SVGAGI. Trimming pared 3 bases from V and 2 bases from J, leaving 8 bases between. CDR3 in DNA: TGTGCCAGCAGTTATCGCCTAGCCTACAATGAGCAGTTCTTC. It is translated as CASSYRLAYNEQFF.

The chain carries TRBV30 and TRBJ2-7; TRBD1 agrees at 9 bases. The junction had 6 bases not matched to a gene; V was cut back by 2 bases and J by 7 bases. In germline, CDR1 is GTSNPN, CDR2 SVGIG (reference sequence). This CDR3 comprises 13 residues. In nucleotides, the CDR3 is TGTGCCTGGAGTCGACAGGGGGAGGAAGAGCAGTACTTC. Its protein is CAWSRQGEEEQYF.

The CDR3 region has the DNA TGTGCCAGCAGCCTAGGACAGGGGGCTGGCTACACCTTC. Residues: CASSLGQGAGYTF. The V gene is TRBV11-2, the J gene TRBJ1-2, with 11 positions matching TRBD1. This CDR3 contains 13 residues. Germline-derived CDR1 and CDR2 are SGHAT and FQNNGV. The trim removed 5 bases at V and 7 bases at J, leaving 3 bases unmatched.

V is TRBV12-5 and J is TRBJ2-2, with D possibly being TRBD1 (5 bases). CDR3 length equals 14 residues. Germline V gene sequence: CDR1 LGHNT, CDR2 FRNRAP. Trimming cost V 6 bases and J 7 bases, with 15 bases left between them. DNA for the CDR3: TGTGCTAGTGGGTGGTTTGGGGCCGGCGGGGAGCTGTTTTTT. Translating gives CASGWFGAGGELFF.

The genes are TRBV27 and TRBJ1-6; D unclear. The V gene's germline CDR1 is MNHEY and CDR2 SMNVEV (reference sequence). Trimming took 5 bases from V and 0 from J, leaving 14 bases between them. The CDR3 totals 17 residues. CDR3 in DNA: TGTGCCAGCAGTGCTGACATCCCAAACTCCTATAATTCACCCCTCCACTTT. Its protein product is CASSADIPNSYNSPLHF.

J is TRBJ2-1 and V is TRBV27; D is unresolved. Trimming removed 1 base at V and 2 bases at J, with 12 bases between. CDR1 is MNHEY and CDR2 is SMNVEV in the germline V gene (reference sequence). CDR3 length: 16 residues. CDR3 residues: CASSLFPRVPYNEQFF. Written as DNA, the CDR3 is TGTGCCAGCAGTTTATTCCCACGGGTCCCCTACAATGAGCAGTTCTTC.

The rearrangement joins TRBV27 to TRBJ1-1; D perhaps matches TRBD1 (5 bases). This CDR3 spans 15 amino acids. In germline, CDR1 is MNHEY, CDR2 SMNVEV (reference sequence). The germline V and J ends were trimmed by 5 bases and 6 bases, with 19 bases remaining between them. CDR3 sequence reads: CASSLDRTQGAEAFF. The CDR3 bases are TGTGCCAGCAGTCTCGACCGGACCCAGGGCGCTGAAGCTTTCTTT.

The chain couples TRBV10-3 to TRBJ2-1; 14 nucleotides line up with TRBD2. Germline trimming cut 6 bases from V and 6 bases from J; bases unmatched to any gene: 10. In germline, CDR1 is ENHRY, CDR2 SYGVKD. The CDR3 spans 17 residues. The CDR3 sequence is CAIRIFGTSGSGNEQFF. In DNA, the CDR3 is TGTGCCATCAGGATCTTCGGGACTAGCGGGAGCGGCAATGAGCAGTTCTTC.

The CDR3 loop reads CASSPPTGVDTEAFF. The CDR3 bases are TGTGCCAGCTCACCGCCGACAGGGGTAGACACTGAAGCTTTCTTT. The chain recombines TRBV18 with TRBJ1-1; TRBD1 matches at 8 bases. Germline V gene lookup returns CDR1 KGHSH and CDR2 LQKENI. After removal of 3 bases from V and 3 bases from J, the junction contained 6 bases not matched to a gene. This CDR3 has 15 residues.

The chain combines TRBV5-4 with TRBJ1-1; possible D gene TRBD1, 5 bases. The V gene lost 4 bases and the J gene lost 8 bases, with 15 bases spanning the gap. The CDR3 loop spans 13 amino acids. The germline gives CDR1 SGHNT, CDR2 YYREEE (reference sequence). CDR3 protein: CASSPGEGMEAFF. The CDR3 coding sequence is TGTGCCAGCAGCCCCGGGGAGGGGATGGAAGCTTTCTTT.